Sequencing of this T cell receptor beta chain was carried out in a study of human T cells and chemical hapten exposure (dated by TCRdb to the early 2020s). Concerning the study at large: For sensitization, 2% DPC in acetone was applied to an approximately 2 cm by approximately 2 cm area of upper inner arm skin. Patients additionally received weekly therapeutic DPC doses to the scalp throughout the approximately 22-week study period. Patch testing was done on the upper back using Finn chambers containing 0.01% DPC, and results were scored after 6 days according to International Contact Dermatitis Research Group standards. The mostly female patient cohort included alopecia areata with under or over 50% scalp involvement, alopecia totalis and alopecia universalis. Libraries were pooled for sequencing, and variation in per-sample TCR yields was attributed mainly to small differences in library volumes within the pool. This study followed changes in the peripheral blood TCR repertoire in vivo during primary and secondary sensitization of alopecia patients to the hapten diphenylcyclopropenone (DPC). Patient blood was sampled pre-sensitization (week 0) and at 2, 6 and about 24 weeks after DPC sensitization. Roughly 30 alopecia patients provided blood for TCR sequencing at one to four time points (pre-sensitization, 2, 6 and 24 weeks).

Looking up the germline V gene yields CDR1 MDHEN and CDR2 SYDVKM. The CDR3 spans 16 residues, from the cysteine through the phenylalanine. Only the CDR3 part of the read is kept: 48 bases, read in frame from the first base. V lost 6 bases and J lost 0 bases; the stretch between them is 15 bases long. This clonotype occurred many times. Its antigen specificity is not known. No base qualities exist here, and no much larger clone lies one base off it. The sample's time point label, in plain terms: patch test 2, 6 weeks after DPC sensitization. Interpreted using the paper, the treatment or condition label stands for: therapeutic diphenylcyclopropenone sensitization with weekly scalp DPC. At each patch-test visit, blood was drawn before the patch test was applied. Patients were considered eligible if aged 18 to 70, diagnosed with alopecia and deemed suitable for DPC therapy, and patients were excluded if pregnant. Total RNA was extracted from unfractionated whole blood collected in Tempus Blood RNA tubes.

The library was built by means of RACE. Instrument used: NextSeq 500. During library preparation, unique molecular identifiers were attached to individual cDNA molecules so that TCRs could be counted in a quantitative, reproducible way. Each blood RNA sample was used to sequence both TCR alpha and TCR beta chains. For the original study's pipeline: Samples had a median of about 90,000 TCRs, with a range from about 23,224 to 750,000. V, J and CDR3 annotation of the TCR reads was carried out using the Decombinator software suite. Every sample was subsampled to the same number of TCRs (28,000) for the PS versus PT1 abundance plots. TCRs were defined as expanded if absent before sensitization and observed at least eight times at the 2-week time point. The raw public data were reprocessed by TCRdb itself: fastp quality trimming at Q25, MiXCR clonotype calling, in-frame beta chains only. Identical CDR3 protein sequences are pooled into one entry, listed with their most common genes and DNA. For this entry, the V and J calls and clone size follow TCRdb and not the study's own pipeline. The sample table holds about 54,000 distinct CDR3 sequences, of which around 9.5% were seen once. Over 1.5% of the sample is in the top ten clones.

Results the study describes overall, beyond this receptor: After repeated subsampling, changes were observed in the strength of the expansion versus patch-test correlation and in the threshold at which the correlation became significant. DPC sensitization did not change the number of TCRs with a frequency above 1 in 1000, and there was no evidence of changes in global repertoire structure. Because all patients had alopecia, a presumed autoimmune disease, the immune response of the patients might differ from that of healthy individuals. Patch test score was positively correlated with the number of PT1 expanded TCRs, with significance at thresholds 8, 16 and 32 but not at 4. Compared with pre-sensitization or healthy control sets, expanded TCRs formed significantly more large CDR3 similarity clusters, which is consistent with antigen-driven responses.

This sequence uses TRBV28 and TRBJ1-5, with TRBD1 as a weak D call on 6 bases. The sample was whole blood, taken in connection with sensitization to the hapten diphenylcyclopropenone (DPC). This receptor was identified in a woman in her forties or fifties with alopecia areata. Some clones in this sample may be carry-over from other donors' samples. CDR3 region: CASRSSGHRSNQPQHF. The nucleotide sequence is TGTGCCAGCAGATCCTCGGGACACCGTAGCAATCAGCCCCAGCATTTT.